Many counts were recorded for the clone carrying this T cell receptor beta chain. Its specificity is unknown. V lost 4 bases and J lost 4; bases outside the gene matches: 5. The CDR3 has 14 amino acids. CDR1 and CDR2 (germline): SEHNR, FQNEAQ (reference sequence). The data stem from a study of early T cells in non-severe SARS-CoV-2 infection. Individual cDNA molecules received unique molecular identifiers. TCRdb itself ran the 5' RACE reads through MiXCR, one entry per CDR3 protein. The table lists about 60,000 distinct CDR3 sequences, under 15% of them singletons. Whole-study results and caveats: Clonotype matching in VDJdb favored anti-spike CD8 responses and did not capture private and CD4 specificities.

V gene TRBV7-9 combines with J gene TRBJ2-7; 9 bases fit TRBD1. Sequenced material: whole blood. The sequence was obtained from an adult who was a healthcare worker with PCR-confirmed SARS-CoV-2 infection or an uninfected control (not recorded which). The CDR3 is CASSSGTGQYEQYF. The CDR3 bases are TGTGCCAGCAGCTCCGGGACAGGGCAGTACGAGCAGTACTTC.